Below, one T cell receptor beta chain is given with its context. Its binding antigen is unknown. No per-base quality is available; no much larger clone lies one base away. Flow cytometry had shown CD8+CD57+ cell expansion in the patients selected for sequencing. All patients had severe acquired aplastic anemia diagnosed by International Study of Aplastic Anemia and Agranulocytosis and Camitta criteria. No therapy had been received by the patients at the time of blood sampling. TCR repertoires of sorted CD4+ and CD8+ blood T cells from severe aplastic anemia patients and healthy subjects were deep-sequenced in the study. Patients were enrolled under clinicaltrials.gov protocols 00001620, 01623167, 00001397, 00071045, 00081523 and 00961064 in the USA. Ficoll-Paque density gradient centrifugation was used to isolate peripheral blood mononuclear cells. CD4+ and CD8+ T cells were sorted by FACS or magnetic beads before DNA extraction.

This sample was taken from a study of CD8+CD57+ T cells in acquired aplastic anemia (dated by TCRdb to 2016 to 2018). Broadly, across the study: Extracted DNA from sorted CD4+ and CD8+ cells averaged approximately 3 ug, ranging from roughly 0.19 to 27.4 ug. CD8+CD57+ expansion was defined as a frequency above the mean frequency observed in healthy subjects. Here is what the overall study found, with its caveats: Around 28 CD8+ CDR3 sequences were found to be shared between patients and controls, but these sequences appeared to be highly expressed in patients and within the immunodominant clones of the patients. Between patients and healthy controls, no significant difference in CD8+ Simpson's diversity was found (P=0.060).

Genomic DNA was used as template for profiling of TCR beta VDJ combinations and CDR3 sequences. An Illumina HiSeq 2000 was the platform used for TCR repertoire sequencing. Per the authors' processing: TRBV/TRBJ rearrangement plots, CDR3 size and DJ length profiles, and Simpson's diversity index were used to evaluate the repertoires. The immunodominant clone was defined as the most abundant DNA sequence in deep sequencing data. CDR3 amino acid sequences were checked for sharing across subjects and were also compared against the VDJdb database and published repertoires. The public reads were run again by TCRdb, first through fastp at Q25 and then through MiXCR, and only productive beta chains were kept. Under each unique CDR3 protein, matching rows form one entry showing the most common genes and DNA. For this entry, the V and J calls and clone size follow TCRdb and not the study's own pipeline. For this sample the table gives 200,000 to 300,000 distinct CDR3 sequences, of which roughly 80% were detected only once. The top ten constitute 40% to 55% of the sample.

The sequencing input was sorted CD4+, CD8+, or CD8+CD57+ T cells (not recorded which) from PBMCs. This TCR came from a human donor with aplastic anemia.

CDR3 protein: CASSVTRIHEQFF. In nucleotide form, the sequence is TGTGCCAGCAGCGTTACTAGGATCCATGAGCAGTTCTTC. The rearranged segments are TRBV5-4 and TRBJ2-1; TRBD2 is perhaps the D gene, given 5 matching bases. V gives up 4 bases and J gives up 8 bases, and the segment between their germline ends measures 13 bases. The germline V gene (reference sequence) provides CDR1 SGHNT and CDR2 YYREEE. The CDR3 goes from the cysteine to the phenylalanine over 13 residues. Only the CDR3 portion is preserved as DNA: 39 bases, with reading frame beginning at the first base.